These 9 T cell receptor beta chains were all obtained from the same sample, sequenced in a study of regulatory T cells in long-lasting Graves disease. Stated time point: newly diagnosed GD, antithyroid drugs for less than 3 months. The TCR library was prepared using RNA isolated from PBMCs. Building of the TCR beta libraries involved iRepertoire HTBI primers and Arm-PCR of CDR3 regions. TCRdb called the multiplex PCR reads again in MiXCR, with one record for every CDR3 protein. This sample has 200,000 to 250,000 distinct CDR3 sequences, with 20% found just once. This material consisted of peripheral blood mononuclear cells (PBMCs), taken at new diagnosis, from a patient treated with antithyroid drugs. The receptors derive from a female donor with Graves disease.

CDR3 sequence (DNA): TGCAGTGCTAGAGCCTTAGCGGGGGGCACAGATACGCAGTATTTT. Protein product: CSARALAGGTDTQYF. The J gene is TRBJ2-3, the V gene TRBV20-1, with 9 positions matching TRBD2. V dropped 1 base and J dropped 1; count of bases not matched to a gene: 3. The germline gives CDR1 DFQATT, CDR2 SNEGSKA (reference sequence). The CDR3 has 15 residues.

This clonotype was observed many times. The chain combines TRBV5-1 with TRBJ2-1; 10 bases map to TRBD2. Germline CDR1 SGHRS, CDR2 YFSETQ. V lost 4 bases, J lost 7 bases, and 11 bases stayed unmatched. The CDR3 is made up of 16 amino acids. The CDR3 region has the DNA TGCGCCAGCAGCCAAAGTTTAGCGGGAGGACGTAATGAGCAGTTCTTC. Encoded protein: CASSQSLAGGRNEQFF.

The sample holds one count of this clonotype. This is likely an artifact of a read error, given a far larger clone one base away. Likely a read error: the CDR3 ends without its conserved phenylalanine or tryptophan. J is TRBJ1-1 and V is TRBV6-9; 11 bases match TRBD1. From germline, CDR1 is MNHGY and CDR2 SVAAGI. CDR3 size: 16 residues. Unmatched junction bases numbered 8, after V lost 4 bases and J lost 4 bases. CDR3 coding DNA: TGTGCCAGCAGTTCTATTCGCGGGACAGGGGGCACTGAAGCTTTCTCT. Amino acid sequence: CASSSIRGTGGTEAFS.

At least ten counts were recorded for this clonotype. The genes are TRBV7-2 and TRBJ2-2; D tentatively reads TRBD1 or TRBD2 (5 bases each). CDR1 is SGHTA, CDR2 FQGNSA, per germline. This CDR3 comprises 14 residues. Trimming removed 7 bases from V and 4 bases from J, with 13 bases in between. The CDR3 DNA reads TGTGCCAGCACTTCCGGGGCGAGCACCGGGGAGCTGTTTTTT. It yields the protein CASTSGASTGELFF.

The table lists this clonotype with a few counts. The chain has TRBV12-3 or TRBV12-4 and TRBJ2-5; D gene uncertain. This CDR3 has 10 amino acids. With 6 bases removed from V and 6 bases from J, the gap between germline ends came to 5 bases. The DNA of the CDR3 is TGTGCCAGCAGCTTTCAGACCCAGTACTTC. Its translation: CASSFQTQYF.

This clonotype was seen many times. The chain uses TRBV12-3 or TRBV12-4 and TRBJ2-7; D may be TRBD2 (6 bases). V was clipped by 3 bases and J by 6 bases, with 15 bases between them. This CDR3 contains 14 residues. The chain's CDR3 is CASSLGGRGSEQYF. CDR3 in DNA: TGTGCCAGCAGTTTGGGGGGTCGGGGCTCCGAGCAGTACTTC.

The CDR3 sequence is CASSSQAAIPNYGYTF. The DNA of the CDR3 is TGTGCCAGCAGCTCGCAAGCAGCCATTCCTAACTATGGCTACACCTTC. The V and J genes are TRBV7-9 and TRBJ1-2; D is ambiguous. Germline V lookup: CDR1 SEHNR, CDR2 FQNEAQ (reference sequence). Trimming took 4 bases from V and 0 from J, leaving 15 bases between them. This CDR3 contains 16 residues.

This clonotype was detected a few times. The genes are TRBV5-4 and TRBJ2-7; the match to TRBD1 covers 7 bases. The CDR3 consists of 14 residues. J lost 5 bases, V lost 3 bases, and 8 bases had no gene match. Per the germline V gene, CDR1 is SGHNT and CDR2 is YYREEE (reference sequence). The chain's CDR3 is CASSSWDRGDEQYF. CDR3 DNA: TGTGCCAGCAGCTCATGGGACAGAGGAGACGAGCAGTACTTC.

This clonotype has only one observation. The chain carries TRBV2 and TRBJ2-1, with 8 bases fitting TRBD2. This CDR3 has 14 amino acids. Unmatched junction bases numbered 5, after V lost 6 bases and J lost 4 bases. Germline V gene sequence: CDR1 SNHLY, CDR2 FYNNEI. The CDR3: CASSPTSEYNEQFF. The DNA of the CDR3 is TGTGCCAGCAGCCCGACTAGCGAGTACAATGAGCAGTTCTTC.